A selection of T cell receptor beta chains follows, all from one sample in a study of T cell changes during pregnancy in multiple sclerosis. Libraries were prepared by immunoSEQ multiplex PCR; TCRdb keeps only in-frame clonotypes and omits some of them. This sample has 40,000 to 50,000 clones, with about 94% found just once. The material sequenced was CD8+ T cells from peripheral blood mononuclear cells, taken in the third trimester of pregnancy. The receptors stem from a female donor with multiple sclerosis, enrolled in a pregnancy study. Each CDR3 is given with its conserved first and last residue. Each record gives: clone size, V gene, D gene, J gene, CDR3 length, CDR3 protein, CDR3 DNA. A D gene is named only where the DNA matches it firmly. For some rows the clone size is stated as once, few or many, or as a class when expanded; others skip it.

NA	TRBV7-3	NA	TRBJ2-1	16	CASSLTYPPGVGEQFF	TGTGCCAGCAGCTTAACTTACCCCCCGGGGGTGGGTGAGCAGTTCTTC
NA	TRBV7-9	NA	TRBJ2-7	14	CASSPVQAPYEQYF	TGTGCCAGCAGCCCGGTGCAGGCCCCCTACGAGCAGTACTTC
NA	TRBV27	TRBD2	TRBJ2-1	13	CASSHIAGVEQFF	TGTGCCAGCAGTCACATAGCGGGAGTAGAGCAGTTCTTC
NA	TRBV19	NA	TRBJ1-3	14	CASSIPVSGNTIYF	TGTGCCAGTAGTATACCGGTATCTGGAAACACCATATATTTT
NA	TRBV29-1	NA	TRBJ2-2	12	CSVGPDLEGLFF	TGCAGCGTTGGCCCCGACTTGGAGGGGCTGTTTTTT
NA	TRBV2	TRBD2	TRBJ2-2	20	CASSEALASGRLRNTGELFF	TGTGCCAGCAGTGAAGCGCTGGCTAGCGGGAGGCTAAGGAACACCGGGGAGCTGTTTTTT
NA	TRBV14	TRBD2	TRBJ2-1	15	CASSQIAGGPYEQFF	TGTGCCAGCAGCCAAATAGCGGGAGGGCCTTATGAGCAGTTCTTC
NA	TRBV27	TRBD1	TRBJ1-1	16	CASSARTGGVGTEAFF	TGTGCCAGCAGTGCCCGGACAGGGGGCGTGGGAACTGAAGCTTTCTTT
NA	TRBV5-4	NA	TRBJ2-2	14	CASSWGYDTGELFF	TGTGCCAGCAGCTGGGGCTATGACACCGGGGAGCTGTTTTTT
NA	TRBV19	NA	TRBJ1-1	15	CASSISGLGSTEAFF	TGTGCCAGTAGTATCAGTGGTCTCGGGAGCACTGAAGCTTTCTTT
NA	TRBV4-3	TRBD1	TRBJ1-1	15	CASSQDDRGASEAFF	TGCGCCAGCAGCCAGGATGACAGGGGGGCGTCTGAAGCTTTCTTT
NA	TRBV7-9	NA	TRBJ2-7	13	CASSLQESYEQYF	TGTGCCAGCAGCTTACAGGAATCCTACGAGCAGTACTTC
NA	TRBV30	TRBD1	TRBJ1-2	14	CAWGTDRVQRGYTF	TGTGCCTGGGGAACCGACAGGGTGCAGCGTGGCTACACCTTC
NA	TRBV7-9	NA	TRBJ2-7	13	CASSQGTPYEQYF	TGTGCCAGCAGTCAAGGGACACCCTACGAGCAGTACTTC
NA	TRBV7-9	TRBD1	TRBJ2-7	13	CASRDSLAYEQYF	TGTGCCAGCCGGGACAGCCTCGCCTACGAGCAGTACTTC
NA	TRBV28	TRBD1	TRBJ2-7	15	CASSFPRDRGYEQYF	TGTGCCAGCAGTTTTCCCCGGGACAGGGGCTACGAGCAGTACTTC
NA	TRBV10-1	NA	TRBJ2-7	15	CASTGLWVRSYEQYF	TGCGCCAGCACGGGGTTGTGGGTCAGGTCCTACGAGCAGTACTTC
NA	TRBV10-3	TRBD2	TRBJ2-1	17	CAISESRTSGAYNEQFF	TGTGCCATCAGTGAATCCCGGACTAGCGGAGCTTACAATGAGCAGTTCTTC
NA	TRBV4-1	TRBD1	TRBJ2-3	16	CASSQDRGGSTDTQYF	TGCGCCAGCAGCCAGGACAGGGGGGGGAGCACAGATACGCAGTATTTT
once	TRBV2	NA	TRBJ2-1	14	CATSGESSYNEQFF	TGTGCCACCAGTGGGGAGAGCTCCTACAATGAGCAGTTCTTC
NA	TRBV7-2	TRBD2	TRBJ2-4	19	CASSLAEASGILAKNIQYF	TGTGCCAGCAGCTTAGCGGAGGCAAGCGGGATACTAGCCAAAAACATTCAGTACTTC
NA	TRBV19	NA	TRBJ2-1	12	CASSQGMDEQFF	TGTGCCAGTAGTCAGGGTATGGATGAGCAGTTCTTC
NA	TRBV28	TRBD2	TRBJ2-1	16	CASSLMLAGRGNEQFF	TGTGCCAGCAGTTTAATGCTAGCGGGAAGGGGCAATGAGCAGTTCTTC
NA	TRBV4-3	TRBD2	TRBJ2-1	13	CASSPRTSDEQFF	TGCGCCAGCAGCCCCAGGACTAGCGATGAGCAGTTCTTC
NA	TRBV9	NA	TRBJ2-2	15	CASSPLDSVTGELFF	TGTGCCAGCAGCCCCCTCGATTCGGTCACCGGGGAGCTGTTTTTT